The source of this TCR beta chain is a study of cytomegalovirus exposure and HLA in healthy donors. Amplification used 60 Vbeta primers and 13 Jbeta primers. The method was immunoSEQ multiplex PCR; TCRdb's version includes in-frame clones alone and lacks a portion of them. The sample yields 50,000 or so clones, of which the top ten take up about 12%. The origin of this receptor is a woman aged 55-69 years in good health and CMV-seropositive. Sequencing input: PBMCs.

The CDR3 protein is CASSLMAGDYEQYF. CDR3 DNA sequence: TGTGCCAGCAGCTTAATGGCAGGTGACTACGAGCAGTACTTC. The chain combines TRBV11-3 with TRBJ2-7; D not certain. The V and J ends lost 2 bases and 3 bases respectively, with 11 bases between them. The germline gives CDR1 SGHNT, CDR2 YENEEA. The CDR3 extends over 14 amino acids.